These 2 T cell receptor beta chains were all obtained from the same sample, sequenced in a study of identifying expanded T cells in peripheral blood (dated by TCRdb to between 2018 and 2021). The library was prepared using the immunoSEQ multiplex PCR assay. TCRdb took over this immuneACCESS table, retaining in-frame rearrangements with V and J assigned. Such tables are incomplete; in checked studies, under half of the missing clones stem from an unresolved V gene, and the remainder is unexplained. This sample gives about 86,000 clones in total; 80% to 90% of them show up just once. The ten largest clones add up to 4% to 5.5% of the sample. Sequenced input: blood. Receptors originate from a person aged 18 to 70 in good health.

This clone was counted a few times. The chain uses TRBV19 and TRBJ1-1; D remains ambiguous. This CDR3 contains 14 residues. With 3 bases removed from V and 0 bases from J, the gap between germline ends came to 8 bases. Germline CDR1 and CDR2: LNHDA and SQIVND (reference sequence). The CDR3 spells CASSIVAVNTEAFF. CDR3 nucleotide sequence: TGTGCCAGTAGTATTGTGGCGGTGAACACTGAAGCTTTCTTT.

The gene calls are TRBV25-1 and TRBJ1-1, with D perhaps matching TRBD1 (6 bases). The germline V and J ends were trimmed by 7 bases and 8 bases, with 17 bases remaining between them. In germline, CDR1 is MGHDK, CDR2 SYGVNS. The CDR3 is made up of 13 amino acids. The CDR3 spells CASTPGGGREAFF. The CDR3 DNA is TGTGCCAGCACCCCTGGGGGGGGCAGGGAAGCTTTCTTT.